This T cell receptor (beta chain) was found in a study of blood T cell repertoires in COVID-19. The CDR3 is 14 residues long. Germline CDR1 and CDR2: SGHNT and YYREEE (reference sequence). After removal of 4 bases from V and 10 bases from J, the junction contained 8 bases not matched to a gene. TCRdb's copy holds only in-frame clones and misses some; the assay was immunoSEQ multiplex PCR. The data show some 120,000 clones, approximately 90% seen once. This sequence was found in a human donor with active COVID-19. The donor label of this sample is uncertain. The V call is TRBV5-4, the J call TRBJ2-1; 10 bases fit TRBD2. The source material was peripheral blood. As DNA, the CDR3 is TGTGCCAGCAGCACCACTAGCGGGGCGCAGGAGCAGTTCTTC. Encoded protein: CASSTTSGAQEQFF.